A selection of T cell receptor beta chains follows, all from one sample in a study of blood T cell repertoires in COVID-19. Produced via immunoSEQ multiplex PCR; TCRdb's table is partial and in-frame only. The data contain around 150,000 clones, roughly 89% of them singletons. Sequencing was performed on peripheral blood. The receptors shown here come from a human donor in a cohort sampled during active COVID-19. CDR3s include the opening cysteine and the closing phenylalanine or tryptophan. The D gene is left open where the match is weak. Some rows mark clone size as missing; the rest say once, few, many or name a class of expanded clone.

TRBJ1-6 TRBV12-3/TRBV12-4 - - CASSRVRDSPLHF TGTGCCAGCAGCCGAGTCAGGGATTCACCCCTCCACTTT
TRBJ1-1 TRBV5-4 TRBD1 - CASSLRGGDNTEAFF TGTGCCAGCAGCTTGCGAGGGGGCGATAACACTGAAGCTTTCTTT
TRBJ1-3 TRBV7-2 - - CASSPQVAGNTIYF TGTGCCAGCAGCCCGCAGGTGGCCGGAAACACCATATATTTT
TRBJ2-5 TRBV29-1 TRBD2 few CSGGTSGETQYF TGCAGCGGAGGGACTAGCGGGGAGACCCAGTACTTC
TRBJ1-5 TRBV6-5 - - CASSERGFGQPQHF TGTGCCAGCAGCGAGAGGGGGTTTGGTCAGCCCCAGCATTTT
TRBJ2-1 TRBV6-5 TRBD1 once CASRADRDSYNEQFF TGTGCCAGCAGGGCCGACAGGGACAGCTACAATGAGCAGTTCTTC
TRBJ1-2 TRBV3-1/TRBV3-2 TRBD1 - CASNQGGNYGYTF TGTGCCAGCAACCAGGGGGGGAACTATGGCTACACCTTC
TRBJ1-6 TRBV7-9 - - CASSPAGSYNSPLHF TGTGCCAGCAGCCCCGCGGGCTCCTATAATTCACCCCTCCACTTT
TRBJ1-3 TRBV28 TRBD1 - CASSLSQGAYTIYF TGTGCCAGCAGTTTATCCCAGGGGGCTTACACCATATATTTT
TRBJ2-7 TRBV30 - - CAWSTGQSFSYEQYF TGTGCCTGGAGTACCGGACAGTCCTTCTCCTACGAGCAGTACTTC
TRBJ2-7 TRBV4-1 TRBD2 - CASSQGGGRTAFSEQYF TGCGCCAGCAGCCAAGGTGGCGGGAGGACGGCCTTTTCCGAGCAGTACTTC
TRBJ2-3 TRBV5-4 - - CASRRRQGTDTQYF TGTGCCAGCAGGCGCCGACAGGGCACAGATACGCAGTATTTT
TRBJ2-7 TRBV6-5 - - CASSYSVQGGHEQYF TGTGCCAGCAGTTACTCGGTCCAGGGAGGCCACGAGCAGTACTTC
TRBJ2-1 TRBV15 TRBD2 - CATSRDGRGSSYNEQFF TGTGCCACCAGCAGAGATGGGCGGGGGAGCTCCTACAATGAGCAGTTCTTC
TRBJ2-2 TRBV18 - - CASSPQQPPGELFF TGTGCCAGCTCACCTCAACAGCCCCCCGGGGAGCTGTTTTTT
TRBJ1-1 TRBV19 - - CASSWGSMNTEAFF TGTGCCAGTAGTTGGGGCAGCATGAACACTGAAGCTTTCTTT
TRBJ2-7 TRBV9 TRBD2 - CASSVGGAGGPLEQYF TGTGCCAGCAGCGTAGGAGGAGCGGGGGGGCCTCTCGAGCAGTACTTC
TRBJ1-3 TRBV25-1 - - CASSDPLVYTIYF TGTGCCAGCAGTGATCCCCTCGTCTACACCATATATTTT
TRBJ2-7 TRBV19 TRBD1 - CASSNVRGGAYEQYF TGTGCCAGTAGTAACGTTCGAGGGGGCGCCTACGAGCAGTACTTC
TRBJ1-1 TRBV28 - - CASRSRAGALTYTEAFF TGTGCCAGCAGATCGCGCGCAGGGGCGCTAACCTACACTGAAGCTTTCTTT
TRBJ2-1 TRBV7-9 TRBD1 once CASSYRDRSNEQFF TGTGCCAGCAGCTACAGGGACAGAAGCAATGAGCAGTTCTTC
TRBJ2-7 TRBV6-1 TRBD2 - CASSEPGLAGVYEQYF TGTGCCAGCAGTGAGCCCGGGCTAGCGGGAGTCTACGAGCAGTACTTC
TRBJ2-1 TRBV6-5 TRBD2 - CASSYSTSSGRNEQFF TGTGCCAGCAGTTACTCGACTTCTAGCGGGAGGAATGAGCAGTTCTTC
TRBJ1-5 TRBV6-6 - - CASSRARGSYGNQPQHF TGTGCCAGCAGTCGCGCCCGGGGGTCGTACGGCAATCAGCCCCAGCATTTT
TRBJ2-7 TRBV19 TRBD1 - CASRAGTGPYEQYF TGTGCCAGTAGAGCCGGGACAGGTCCCTACGAGCAGTACTTC
TRBJ1-1 TRBV7-2 TRBD1 - CASSLEPPGQGYTEAFF TGTGCCAGCAGCTTAGAGCCCCCGGGACAGGGGTACACTGAAGCTTTCTTT
TRBJ2-1 TRBV27 TRBD1 - CASSSRDRIYNEQFF TGTGCCAGCAGTTCCCGGGACAGGATCTACAATGAGCAGTTCTTC
TRBJ2-7 TRBV27 TRBD2 - CASSPSGGNRYVQYF TGTGCCAGCAGTCCCAGCGGGGGAAATAGATACGTGCAGTACTTC
TRBJ1-6 TRBV30 - - CAWSGGVGSPLHF TGTGCCTGGAGTGGGGGCGTGGGGTCACCCCTCCACTTT
TRBJ2-7 TRBV10-3 - - CAISESAGLDEQYF TGTGCCATCAGTGAGTCGGCAGGGCTCGACGAGCAGTACTTC
TRBJ1-2 TRBV9 - - CASSVRINYGYTF TGTGCCAGCAGCGTCAGAATTAACTATGGCTACACCTTC
TRBJ1-4 TRBV28 - - CASKSEGGTNEKLFF TGTGCCAGCAAATCTGAGGGCGGAACTAATGAAAAACTGTTTTTT
TRBJ1-2 TRBV28 - - CASSFGQGYSFDGYTF TGTGCCAGCAGTTTCGGGCAGGGATATTCATTTGATGGCTACACCTTC
TRBJ2-7 TRBV28 - - CASSSPYEQYF TGTGCCAGCAGTTCTCCCTACGAGCAGTACTTC
TRBJ2-7 TRBV3-1/TRBV3-2 TRBD2 - CASSQAGGPHEQYF TGTGCCAGCAGCCAAGCGGGGGGGCCACACGAGCAGTACTTC
TRBJ2-5 TRBV2 TRBD2 - CASRHRWTSPFIPTQETQYF TGTGCCAGCAGACACAGATGGACTAGCCCTTTTATACCTACCCAAGAGACCCAGTACTTC
TRBJ1-5 TRBV3-1/TRBV3-2 - - CASSQDLIQPQHF TGTGCCAGCAGCCAAGATCTAATACAGCCCCAGCATTTT
TRBJ1-4 TRBV19 TRBD1 - CASSTGQVTTTNEKLFF TGTGCCAGTAGTACGGGACAGGTGACTACAACTAATGAAAAACTGTTTTTT
TRBJ1-2 TRBV29-1 - - CSVEGSRGREDGAYGYTF TGCAGCGTTGAAGGGTCGAGGGGGAGGGAGGATGGGGCCTATGGCTACACCTTC
TRBJ1-1 TRBV6-6 TRBD1 - CASSPTGKNTEAFF TGTGCCAGCAGTCCGACAGGGAAGAACACTGAAGCTTTCTTT
TRBJ2-7 TRBV6-6 - - CASSRRTVSYEQYF TGTGCCAGCAGCCGGAGGACGGTATCCTACGAGCAGTACTTC
TRBJ1-3 TRBV19 - - CASTIASRMDGNTIYF TGTGCCAGTACCATAGCGAGTCGAATGGACGGAAACACCATATATTTT
TRBJ2-7 TRBV7-3 TRBD2 few CASSSFAGDEQYF TGTGCCAGCAGCTCATTTGCGGGAGACGAGCAGTACTTC
TRBJ2-3 TRBV9 TRBD1 - CASSGQGVTQYF TGTGCCAGCAGCGGACAGGGGGTTACGCAGTATTTT
TRBJ2-1 TRBV18 - - CASSPPGRYNEQFF TGTGCCAGCTCCCCTCCGGGTCGCTACAATGAGCAGTTCTTC
TRBJ2-7 TRBV28 TRBD1 - CASSATGGSYEQYF TGTGCCAGCAGTGCCACAGGGGGCTCCTACGAGCAGTACTTC
TRBJ2-7 TRBV28 TRBD1 - CASSLSGTGYYEQYF TGTGCCAGCAGTTTATCGGGGACAGGGTACTACGAGCAGTACTTC
TRBJ2-7 TRBV6-5 - many CASTVGDRSYEQYF TGTGCCAGCACTGTGGGAGACCGCTCCTACGAGCAGTACTTC
TRBJ2-5 TRBV19 - once CASSITGDWGTQYF TGTGCCAGTAGTATAACAGGGGACTGGGGGACCCAGTACTTC
TRBJ2-3 TRBV6-2/TRBV6-3 TRBD1 - CASSDGQGAPQYF TGTGCCAGCAGTGACGGACAGGGGGCTCCGCAGTATTTT
TRBJ1-5 TRBV28 TRBD1 - CATETGVRQPQHF TGTGCCACCGAGACAGGGGTGAGGCAGCCCCAGCATTTT
TRBJ2-7 TRBV5-1 TRBD2 - CASSFGLAGVYEQYF TGCGCCAGCAGCTTTGGGCTAGCGGGCGTCTACGAGCAGTACTTC
TRBJ2-7 TRBV28 TRBD2 - CASSLLGGTSYEQYF TGTGCCAGCAGTTTACTGGGAGGGACCTCCTACGAGCAGTACTTC
TRBJ1-6 TRBV28 TRBD1 - CASSTPGTGNPDSPLHF TGTGCCAGCAGTACCCCCGGGACAGGGAACCCCGATTCACCCCTCCACTTT
TRBJ1-5 TRBV24-1 - - CATSDFSVNQPQHF TGTGCCACCAGTGATTTTTCCGTGAATCAGCCCCAGCATTTT